The clone carrying this T cell receptor (beta chain) showed up just once. This CDR3 spans 12 amino acids. CDR1 SGHVS and CDR2 FNYEAQ come from the germline V gene. Deletions cut 4 bases from V and 9 bases from J, with 10 bases between. The table came from immunoSEQ multiplex PCR; TCRdb's copy has only in-frame clones and leaves some out. The table includes around 450,000 clones, 88% detected once. The sample comes from a study of Ad26.COV2.S vaccination and SARS-CoV-2 variants. As to treatment: around 19 received Ad26.COV2.S at low or high dose, single or two shots; about five received placebo; per-sample allocation not given. Sample collection was performed on day 63 after the first vaccine or placebo injection. Vaccine was an Ad26 vector expressing Wuhan-strain SARS-CoV-2 spike.

The sequences come from peripheral blood, collected in a trial of Ad26.COV2.S vaccine versus placebo. V and J are TRBV7-6 and TRBJ2-1; D possibly corresponds to TRBD2 (6 bases). The sequence derives from a person aged 18-60 years who received the Ad26.COV2.S COVID-19 vaccine or a placebo. The CDR3 is CASSSQGGEQFF. The CDR3 nucleotides read TGTGCCAGCAGCTCCCAGGGAGGTGAGCAGTTCTTC.